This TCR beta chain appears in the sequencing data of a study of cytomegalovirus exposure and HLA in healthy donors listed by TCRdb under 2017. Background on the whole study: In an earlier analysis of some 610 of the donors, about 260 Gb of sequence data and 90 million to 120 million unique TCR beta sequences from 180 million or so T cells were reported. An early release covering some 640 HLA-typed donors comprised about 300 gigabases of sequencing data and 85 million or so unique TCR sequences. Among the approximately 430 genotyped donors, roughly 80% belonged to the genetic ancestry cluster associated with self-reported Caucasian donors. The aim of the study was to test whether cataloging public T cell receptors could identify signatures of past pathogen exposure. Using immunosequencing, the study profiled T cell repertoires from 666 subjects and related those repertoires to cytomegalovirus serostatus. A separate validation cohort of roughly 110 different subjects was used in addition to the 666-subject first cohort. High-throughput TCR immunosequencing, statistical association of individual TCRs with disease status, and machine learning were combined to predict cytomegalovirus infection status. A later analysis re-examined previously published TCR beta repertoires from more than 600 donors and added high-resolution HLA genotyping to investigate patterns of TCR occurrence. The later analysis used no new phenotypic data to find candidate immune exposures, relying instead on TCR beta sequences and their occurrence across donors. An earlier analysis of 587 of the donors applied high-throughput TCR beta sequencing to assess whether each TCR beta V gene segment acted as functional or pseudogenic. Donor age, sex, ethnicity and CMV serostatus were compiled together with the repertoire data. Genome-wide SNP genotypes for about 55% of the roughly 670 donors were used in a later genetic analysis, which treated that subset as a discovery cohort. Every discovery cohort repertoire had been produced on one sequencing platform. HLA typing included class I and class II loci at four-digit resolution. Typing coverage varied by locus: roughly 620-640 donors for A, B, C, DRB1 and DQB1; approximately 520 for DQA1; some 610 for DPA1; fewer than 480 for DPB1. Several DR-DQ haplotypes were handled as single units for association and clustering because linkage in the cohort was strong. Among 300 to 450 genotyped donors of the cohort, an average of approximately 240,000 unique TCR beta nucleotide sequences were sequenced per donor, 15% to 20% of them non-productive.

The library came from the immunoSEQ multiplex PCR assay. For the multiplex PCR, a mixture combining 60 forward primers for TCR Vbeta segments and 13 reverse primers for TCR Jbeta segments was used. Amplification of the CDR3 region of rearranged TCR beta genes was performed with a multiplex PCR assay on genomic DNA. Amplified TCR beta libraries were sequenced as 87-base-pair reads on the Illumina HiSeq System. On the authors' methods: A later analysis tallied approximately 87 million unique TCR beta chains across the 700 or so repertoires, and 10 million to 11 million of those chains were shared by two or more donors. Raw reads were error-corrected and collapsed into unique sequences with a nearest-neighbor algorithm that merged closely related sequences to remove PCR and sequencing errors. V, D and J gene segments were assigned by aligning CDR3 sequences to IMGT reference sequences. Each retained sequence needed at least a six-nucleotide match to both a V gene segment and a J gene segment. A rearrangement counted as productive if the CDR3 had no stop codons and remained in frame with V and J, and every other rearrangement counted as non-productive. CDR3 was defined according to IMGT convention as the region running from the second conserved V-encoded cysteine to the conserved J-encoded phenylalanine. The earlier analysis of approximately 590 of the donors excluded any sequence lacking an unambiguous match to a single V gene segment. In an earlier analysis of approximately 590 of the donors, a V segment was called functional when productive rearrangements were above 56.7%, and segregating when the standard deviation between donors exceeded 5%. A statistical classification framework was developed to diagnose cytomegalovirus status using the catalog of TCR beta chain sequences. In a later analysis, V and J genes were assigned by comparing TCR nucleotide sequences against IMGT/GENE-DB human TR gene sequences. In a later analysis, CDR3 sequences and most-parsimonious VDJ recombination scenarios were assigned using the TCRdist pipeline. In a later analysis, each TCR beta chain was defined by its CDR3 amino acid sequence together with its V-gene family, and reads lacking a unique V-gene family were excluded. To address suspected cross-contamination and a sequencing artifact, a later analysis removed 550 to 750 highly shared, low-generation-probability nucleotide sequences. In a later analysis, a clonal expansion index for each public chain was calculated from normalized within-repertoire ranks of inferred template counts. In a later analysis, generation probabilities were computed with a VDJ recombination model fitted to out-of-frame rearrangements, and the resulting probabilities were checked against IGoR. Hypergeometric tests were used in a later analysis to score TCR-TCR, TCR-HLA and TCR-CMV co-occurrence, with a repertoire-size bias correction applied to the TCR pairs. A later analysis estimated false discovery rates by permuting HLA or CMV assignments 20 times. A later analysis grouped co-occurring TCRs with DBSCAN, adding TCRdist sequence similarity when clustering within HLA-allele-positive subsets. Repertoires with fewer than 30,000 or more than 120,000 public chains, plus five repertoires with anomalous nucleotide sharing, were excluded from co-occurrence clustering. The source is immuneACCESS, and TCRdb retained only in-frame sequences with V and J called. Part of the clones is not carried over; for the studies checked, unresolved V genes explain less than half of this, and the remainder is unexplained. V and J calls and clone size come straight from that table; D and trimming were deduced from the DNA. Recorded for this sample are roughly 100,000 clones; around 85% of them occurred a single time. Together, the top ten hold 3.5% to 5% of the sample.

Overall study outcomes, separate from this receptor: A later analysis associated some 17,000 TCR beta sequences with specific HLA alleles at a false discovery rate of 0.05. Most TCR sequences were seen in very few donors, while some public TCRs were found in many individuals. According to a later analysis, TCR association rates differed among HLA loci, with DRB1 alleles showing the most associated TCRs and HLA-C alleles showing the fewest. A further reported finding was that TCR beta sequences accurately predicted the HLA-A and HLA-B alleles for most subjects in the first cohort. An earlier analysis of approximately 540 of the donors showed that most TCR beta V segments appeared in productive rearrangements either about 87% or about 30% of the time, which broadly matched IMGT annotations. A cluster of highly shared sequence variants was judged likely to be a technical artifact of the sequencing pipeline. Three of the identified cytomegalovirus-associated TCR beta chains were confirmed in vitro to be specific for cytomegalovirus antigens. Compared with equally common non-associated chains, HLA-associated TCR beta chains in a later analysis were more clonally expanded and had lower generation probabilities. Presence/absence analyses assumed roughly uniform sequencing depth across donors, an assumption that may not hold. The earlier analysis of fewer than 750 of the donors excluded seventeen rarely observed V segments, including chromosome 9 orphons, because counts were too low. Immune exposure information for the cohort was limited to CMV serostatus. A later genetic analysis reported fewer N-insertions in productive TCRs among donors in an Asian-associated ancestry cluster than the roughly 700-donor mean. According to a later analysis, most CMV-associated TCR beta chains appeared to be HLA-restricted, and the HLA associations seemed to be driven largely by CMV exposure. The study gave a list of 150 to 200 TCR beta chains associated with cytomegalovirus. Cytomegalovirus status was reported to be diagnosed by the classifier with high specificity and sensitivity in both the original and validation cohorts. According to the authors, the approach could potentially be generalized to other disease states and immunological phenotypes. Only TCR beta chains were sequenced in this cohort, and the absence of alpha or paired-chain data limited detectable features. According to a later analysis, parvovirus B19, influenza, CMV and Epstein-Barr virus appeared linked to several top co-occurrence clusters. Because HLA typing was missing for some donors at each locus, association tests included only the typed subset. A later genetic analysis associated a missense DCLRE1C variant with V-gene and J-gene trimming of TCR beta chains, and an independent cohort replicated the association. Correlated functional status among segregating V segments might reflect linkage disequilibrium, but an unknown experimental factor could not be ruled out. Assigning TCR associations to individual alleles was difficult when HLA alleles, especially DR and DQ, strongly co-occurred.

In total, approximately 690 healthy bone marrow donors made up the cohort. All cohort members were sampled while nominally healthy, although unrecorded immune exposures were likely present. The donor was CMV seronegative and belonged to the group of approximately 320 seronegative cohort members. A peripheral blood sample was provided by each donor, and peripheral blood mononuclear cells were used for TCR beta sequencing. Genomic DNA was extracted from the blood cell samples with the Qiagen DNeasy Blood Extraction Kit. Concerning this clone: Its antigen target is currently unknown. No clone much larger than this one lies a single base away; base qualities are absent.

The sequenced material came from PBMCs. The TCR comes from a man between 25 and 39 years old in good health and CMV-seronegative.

The bases are TGCAGTGCCCGGACAGGAGACGTGACTTTCTTT. Its translation reads: CSARTGDVTFF. Here the chain combines TRBV20-1 and TRBJ1-1; 7 nucleotides in the junction match TRBD1. The CDR3, cysteine through phenylalanine, is 11 amino acids long. Only CDR3 DNA remains: 33 bases, in frame from the first base. From the germline V gene (reference sequence), CDR1 is DFQATT and CDR2 is SNEGSKA. The junction shows trimming of 6 bases on V and 12 bases on J, and the gene matches do not reach 10 bases of it.